This is a list of T cell receptor beta chains from one sample in a study of blood T cell repertoires in COVID-19. Here immunoSEQ multiplex PCR was the method, and the copy in TCRdb shows in-frame clones only, minus some. Here the sample spans just under 250,000 clones, around 87% being singletons. Sequenced input: peripheral blood. These TCRs come from a woman aged 25 to 39 who had recovered from COVID-19. Both conserved end residues are part of each CDR3. D genes are given only for firm matches. Clone sizes are given selectively: once, few, many, or a class where the clone is expanded.

size | J | V | D | CDR3 | DNA
. | TRBJ2-2 | TRBV9 | TRBD1 | CASSGTGRTGELFF | TGTGCCAGCAGTGGGACAGGGCGGACCGGGGAGCTGTTTTTT
. | TRBJ2-5 | TRBV4-2 | TRBD2 | CASSQTSGGASETQYF | TGTGCCAGCAGCCAAACTAGCGGGGGGGCCTCGGAGACCCAGTACTTC
. | TRBJ1-3 | TRBV19 | TRBD1 | CASSIGQGASGNTIYF | TGTGCCAGTAGTATCGGACAGGGGGCCTCTGGAAACACCATATATTTT
. | TRBJ2-3 | TRBV12-5 | . | CASGLGIGQTYTDTQYF | TGTGCTAGTGGTTTGGGGATCGGACAGACCTACACAGATACGCAGTATTTT
once | TRBJ1-1 | TRBV3-1/TRBV3-2 | . | CASSPGLRNTEAFF | TGTGCCAGCAGCCCGGGACTCAGGAACACTGAAGCTTTCTTT
. | TRBJ2-5 | TRBV29-1 | TRBD1 | CSVVPSQGAQYF | TGCAGCGTTGTACCCTCACAGGGGGCCCAGTACTTC
. | TRBJ1-5 | TRBV6-5 | . | CASSITRQADQPQHF | TGTGCCAGCAGTATCACAAGACAGGCTGATCAGCCCCAGCATTTT
. | TRBJ2-5 | TRBV2 | . | CASSDGGAGETQYF | TGTGCCAGCAGTGATGGGGGGGCGGGAGAGACCCAGTACTTC
. | TRBJ1-1 | TRBV29-1 | TRBD1 | CSVSPRDRYTEAFF | TGCAGCGTGAGCCCCCGGGACAGATACACTGAAGCTTTCTTT
. | TRBJ1-2 | TRBV19 | TRBD1 | CASSPSDRDGYTF | TGTGCCAGTAGTCCTTCCGACAGGGATGGCTACACCTTC
once | TRBJ2-7 | TRBV5-1 | . | CASSVEQGSEQYF | TGCGCCAGCAGCGTCGAACAGGGCTCCGAGCAGTACTTC
. | TRBJ2-7 | TRBV3-1/TRBV3-2 | . | CASSHEDFAPYF | TGTGCCAGCAGCCATGAGGACTTTGCTCCGTACTTC
few | TRBJ1-4 | TRBV5-1 | TRBD1 | CASSPWTGANEKLFF | TGCGCCAGCAGCCCGTGGACAGGGGCTAATGAAAAACTGTTTTTT
once | TRBJ1-5 | TRBV7-2 | . | CASSLAGGAAEPQHF | TGTGCCAGCAGCTTAGCAGGAGGGGCCGCCGAGCCCCAGCATTTT
. | TRBJ1-2 | TRBV10-3 | TRBD1 | CAISESEQGAPANYGYTF | TGTGCCATCAGTGAGTCGGAGCAGGGGGCTCCGGCTAACTATGGCTACACCTTC
. | TRBJ2-5 | TRBV2 | . | CASSDQLVGTQYF | TGTGCCAGCAGTGACCAACTCGTCGGGACCCAGTACTTC
once | TRBJ2-5 | TRBV7-9 | TRBD2 | CASSPGLASSEETQYF | TGTGCCAGCAGCCCCGGACTAGCGAGTTCGGAAGAGACCCAGTACTTC
once | TRBJ1-2 | TRBV7-2 | TRBD1 | CASSSQGAVGYTF | TGTGCCAGCAGCTCGCAGGGGGCGGTTGGCTACACCTTC
few | TRBJ1-2 | TRBV18 | TRBD1 | CASSPGDRLYGYTF | TGTGCCAGCTCACCAGGGGACAGACTCTATGGCTACACCTTC
. | TRBJ1-6 | TRBV4-3 | TRBD1 | CASSQGPGTGDNSPLHF | TGCGCCAGCAGCCAAGGGCCCGGGACAGGGGATAATTCACCCCTCCACTTT
. | TRBJ1-2 | TRBV2 | . | CASSEEGRGYGYTF | TGTGCCAGCAGTGAAGAGGGGCGGGGGTATGGCTACACCTTC
. | TRBJ1-6 | TRBV7-9 | . | CASSPSAGPSPLHF | TGTGCCAGCAGCCCTTCAGCGGGGCCGTCACCCCTCCACTTT
. | TRBJ1-1 | TRBV3-1/TRBV3-2 | . | CASSQDEDLREEAFF | TGTGCCAGCAGCCAAGATGAGGATTTACGGGAAGAAGCTTTCTTT
. | TRBJ2-2 | TRBV24-1 | . | CATQGNTGELFF | TGTGCCACGCAGGGGAACACCGGGGAGCTGTTTTTT
. | TRBJ1-1 | TRBV6-5 | . | CATGERTEAFF | TGTGCCACGGGTGAGCGAACTGAAGCTTTCTTT
once | TRBJ1-1 | TRBV5-1 | . | CASSSGTPGSEAFF | TGCGCCAGCAGCTCCGGGACACCTGGATCTGAAGCTTTCTTT
. | TRBJ2-3 | TRBV4-2 | . | CASSQDPGRGADTQYF | TGTGCCAGCAGCCAAGATCCAGGCAGGGGGGCAGATACGCAGTATTTT
. | TRBJ2-2 | TRBV7-8 | TRBD2 | CASSLRSSGGPGFTGELFF | TGTGCCAGCAGCTTAAGATCTAGCGGGGGGCCGGGATTCACCGGGGAGCTGTTTTTT
. | TRBJ1-1 | TRBV7-9 | TRBD1 | CASSLLASGTGSEAFF | TGTGCCAGCAGCTTACTCGCCTCTGGGACAGGGAGTGAAGCTTTCTTT
once | TRBJ2-5 | TRBV9 | TRBD2 | CATYTGLAAETQYF | TGTGCCACCTATACGGGACTAGCAGCAGAGACCCAGTACTTC
. | TRBJ1-1 | TRBV5-1 | . | CASSLGFTGPGTEAFF | TGCGCCAGCAGCTTGGGATTCACTGGGCCGGGAACTGAAGCTTTCTTT
. | TRBJ1-2 | TRBV2 | TRBD1 | CASSSTGVYGYTF | TGTGCCAGCAGCTCGACAGGGGTCTATGGCTACACCTTC
. | TRBJ2-2 | TRBV3-1/TRBV3-2 | TRBD1 | CASSQGGDRELFF | TGTGCCAGCAGCCAAGGTGGGGACAGGGAACTGTTTTTT
few | TRBJ2-1 | TRBV15 | . | CATSREASITYNEQFF | TGTGCCACCAGCAGAGAAGCGAGCATAACCTACAATGAGCAGTTCTTC
few | TRBJ1-1 | TRBV6-5 | TRBD1 | CASSLGGGTEAFF | TGTGCCAGCAGTTTAGGGGGCGGAACTGAAGCTTTCTTT
. | TRBJ2-1 | TRBV7-8 | TRBD1 | CASSLAGQGWNEQFF | TGTGCCAGCAGCCTTGCCGGACAGGGATGGAATGAGCAGTTCTTC
once | TRBJ2-1 | TRBV9 | TRBD1 | CASSVPRGGTGSSNEQFF | TGTGCCAGCAGCGTCCCCCGAGGGGGGACAGGGTCAAGCAATGAGCAGTTCTTC
. | TRBJ1-1 | TRBV6-5 | . | CASSYTWDTGNTEAFF | TGTGCCAGCAGTTACACGTGGGACACTGGGAACACTGAAGCTTTCTTT
once | TRBJ2-3 | TRBV5-1 | TRBD2 | CASSLSGGPDTQYF | TGCGCCAGCAGCTTGAGCGGGGGGCCAGATACGCAGTATTTT
. | TRBJ1-2 | TRBV7-9 | . | CASSLEFLGSLNYGYTF | TGTGCCAGCAGCTTAGAGTTCTTGGGCTCTCTTAACTATGGCTACACCTTC
few | TRBJ1-2 | TRBV6-5 | . | CASSYSAQVTNYGYTF | TGTGCCAGCAGTTACTCGGCACAAGTTACCAACTATGGCTACACCTTC
. | TRBJ1-2 | TRBV12-3/TRBV12-4 | TRBD1 | CASSLWTGVGYTF | TGTGCCAGCAGTTTATGGACAGGGGTTGGCTACACCTTC
. | TRBJ2-7 | TRBV11-1 | . | CASSLLRGSYEQYF | TGTGCCAGCAGCTTACTCCGGGGCTCCTACGAGCAGTACTTC
. | TRBJ2-7 | TRBV2 | . | CASSDGGAGVSYEQYF | TGTGCCAGCAGTGATGGTGGGGCAGGGGTCTCCTACGAGCAGTACTTC
. | TRBJ2-7 | TRBV10-2 | . | CASRSSRASYEQYF | TGCGCCAGCAGAAGTAGCAGGGCCTCCTACGAGCAGTACTTC
. | TRBJ2-7 | TRBV2 | . | CAGQESPAYEQYF | TGTGCCGGACAAGAGAGTCCGGCCTACGAGCAGTACTTC
few | TRBJ2-6 | TRBV4-2 | TRBD1 | CASSHEWTGSGANVLTF | TGTGCCAGCAGCCACGAATGGACAGGCTCAGGGGCCAACGTCCTGACTTTC
. | TRBJ2-1 | TRBV5-6 | TRBD2 | CASSLGGGVSSYNEQFF | TGTGCCAGCAGCTTGGGCGGGGGGGTAAGCTCCTACAATGAGCAGTTCTTC
few | TRBJ1-1 | TRBV12-3/TRBV12-4 | . | CASSQRYTEAFF | TGTGCCAGCAGCCAACGGTACACTGAAGCTTTCTTT
. | TRBJ2-1 | TRBV4-2 | TRBD2 | CASSPGLAGNYEQFF | TGTGCCAGCAGCCCCGGACTAGCGGGGAATTATGAGCAGTTCTTC
. | TRBJ2-7 | TRBV19 | TRBD1 | CASSIYWDRDSYEQYF | TGTGCCAGTAGTATTTATTGGGACAGAGACTCCTACGAGCAGTACTTC
. | TRBJ2-3 | TRBV6-2/TRBV6-3 | TRBD2 | CASSYPGLAGVSDTQYF | TGTGCCAGCAGTTACCCGGGACTAGCGGGGGTTTCAGATACGCAGTATTTT
. | TRBJ1-2 | TRBV9 | . | CASTPGGDYSYGYTF | TGTGCCAGCACCCCGGGGGGGGATTATAGCTATGGCTACACCTTC
. | TRBJ1-2 | TRBV19 | . | CASSISSYSGYTF | TGTGCCAGTAGTATCTCCAGTTACAGTGGCTACACCTTC
few | TRBJ2-7 | TRBV7-2 | . | CASSLAGRSYEQYF | TGTGCCAGCAGCTTAGCGGGCCGCTCCTACGAGCAGTACTTC
. | TRBJ1-5 | TRBV21-1 | . | CASSGTGPYSNQPQHF | TGTGCCAGCTCCGGGACAGGGCCTTATAGCAATCAGCCCCAGCATTTT
. | TRBJ2-5 | TRBV5-1 | TRBD1 | CASSFQGADETQYF | TGCGCCAGCAGCTTCCAGGGGGCGGATGAGACCCAGTACTTC
. | TRBJ1-5 | TRBV7-3 | . | CASSSSQGQPQHF | TGTGCCAGCAGCTCCTCTCAGGGGCAGCCCCAGCATTTT